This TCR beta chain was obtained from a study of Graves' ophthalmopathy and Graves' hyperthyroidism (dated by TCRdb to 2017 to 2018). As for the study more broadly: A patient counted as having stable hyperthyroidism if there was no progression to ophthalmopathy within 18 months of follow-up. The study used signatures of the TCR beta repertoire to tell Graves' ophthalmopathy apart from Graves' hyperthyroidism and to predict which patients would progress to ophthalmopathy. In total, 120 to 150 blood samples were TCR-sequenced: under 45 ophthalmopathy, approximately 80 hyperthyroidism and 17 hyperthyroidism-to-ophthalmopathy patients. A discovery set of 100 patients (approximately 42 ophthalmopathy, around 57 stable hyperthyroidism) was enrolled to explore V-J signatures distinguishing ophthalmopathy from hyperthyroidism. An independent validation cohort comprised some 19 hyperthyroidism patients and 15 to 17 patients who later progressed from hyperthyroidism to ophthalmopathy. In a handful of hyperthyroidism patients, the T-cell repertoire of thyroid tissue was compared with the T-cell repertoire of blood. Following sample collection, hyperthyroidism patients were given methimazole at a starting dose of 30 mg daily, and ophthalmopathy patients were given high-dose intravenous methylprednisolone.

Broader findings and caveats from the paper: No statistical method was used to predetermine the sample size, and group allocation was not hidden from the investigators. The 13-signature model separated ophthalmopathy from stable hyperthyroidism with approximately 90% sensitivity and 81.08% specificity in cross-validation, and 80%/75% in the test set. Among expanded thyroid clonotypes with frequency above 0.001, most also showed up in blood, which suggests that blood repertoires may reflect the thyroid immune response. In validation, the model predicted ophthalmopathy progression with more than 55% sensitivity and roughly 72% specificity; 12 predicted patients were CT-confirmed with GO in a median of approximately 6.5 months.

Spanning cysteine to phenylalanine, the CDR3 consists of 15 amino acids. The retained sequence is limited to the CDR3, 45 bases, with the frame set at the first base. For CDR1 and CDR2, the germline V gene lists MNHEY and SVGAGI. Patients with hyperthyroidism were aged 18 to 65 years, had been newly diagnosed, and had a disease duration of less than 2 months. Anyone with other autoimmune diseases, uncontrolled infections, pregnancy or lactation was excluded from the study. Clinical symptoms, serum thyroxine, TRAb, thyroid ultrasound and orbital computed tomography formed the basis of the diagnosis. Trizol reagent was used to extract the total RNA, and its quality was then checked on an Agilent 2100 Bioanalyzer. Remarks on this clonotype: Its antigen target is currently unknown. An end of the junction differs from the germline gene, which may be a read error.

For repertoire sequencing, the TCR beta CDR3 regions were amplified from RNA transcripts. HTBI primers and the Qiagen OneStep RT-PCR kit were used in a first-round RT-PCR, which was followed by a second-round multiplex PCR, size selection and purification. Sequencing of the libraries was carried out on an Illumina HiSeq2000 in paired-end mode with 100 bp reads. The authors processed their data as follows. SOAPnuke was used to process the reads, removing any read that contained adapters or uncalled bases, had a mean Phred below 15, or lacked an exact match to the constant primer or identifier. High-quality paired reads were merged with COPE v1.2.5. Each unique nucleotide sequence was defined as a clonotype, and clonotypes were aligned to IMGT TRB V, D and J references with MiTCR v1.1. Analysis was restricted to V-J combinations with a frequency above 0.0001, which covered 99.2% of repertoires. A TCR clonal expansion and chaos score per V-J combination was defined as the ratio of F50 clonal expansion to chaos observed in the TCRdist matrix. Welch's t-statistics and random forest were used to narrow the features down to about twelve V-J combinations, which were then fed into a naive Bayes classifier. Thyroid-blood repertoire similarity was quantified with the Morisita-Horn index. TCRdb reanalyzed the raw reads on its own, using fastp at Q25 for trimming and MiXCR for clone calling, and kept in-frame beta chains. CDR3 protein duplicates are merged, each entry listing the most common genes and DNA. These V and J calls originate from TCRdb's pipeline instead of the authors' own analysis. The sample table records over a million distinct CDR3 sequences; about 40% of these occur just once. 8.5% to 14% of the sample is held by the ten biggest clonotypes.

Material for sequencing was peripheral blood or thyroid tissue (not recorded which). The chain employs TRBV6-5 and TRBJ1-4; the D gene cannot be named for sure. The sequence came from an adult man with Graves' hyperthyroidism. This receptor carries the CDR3 CAISQASEGSEKLFF. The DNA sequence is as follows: TGTGCCATCAGTCAAGCCTCGGAAGGGAGCGAAAAACTGTTTTTT.